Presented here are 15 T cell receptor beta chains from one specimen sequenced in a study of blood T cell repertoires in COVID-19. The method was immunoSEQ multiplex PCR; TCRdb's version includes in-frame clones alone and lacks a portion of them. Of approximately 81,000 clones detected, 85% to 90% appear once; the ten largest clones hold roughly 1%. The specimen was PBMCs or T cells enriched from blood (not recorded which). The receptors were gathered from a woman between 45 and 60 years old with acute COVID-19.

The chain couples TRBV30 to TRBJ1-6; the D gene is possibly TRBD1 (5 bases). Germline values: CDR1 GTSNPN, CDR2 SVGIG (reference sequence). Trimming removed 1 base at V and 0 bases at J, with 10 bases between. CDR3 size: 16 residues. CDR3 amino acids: CAWSAGPSSYNSPLHF. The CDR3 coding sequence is TGTGCCTGGAGTGCAGGGCCGAGCTCCTATAATTCACCCCTCCACTTT.

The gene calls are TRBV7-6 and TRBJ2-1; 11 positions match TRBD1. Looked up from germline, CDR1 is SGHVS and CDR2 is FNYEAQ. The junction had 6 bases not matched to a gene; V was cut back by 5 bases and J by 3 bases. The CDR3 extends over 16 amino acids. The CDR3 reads CASSATGTGGYNEQFF. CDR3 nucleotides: TGTGCCAGCAGCGCAACCGGGACAGGGGGCTACAATGAGCAGTTCTTC.

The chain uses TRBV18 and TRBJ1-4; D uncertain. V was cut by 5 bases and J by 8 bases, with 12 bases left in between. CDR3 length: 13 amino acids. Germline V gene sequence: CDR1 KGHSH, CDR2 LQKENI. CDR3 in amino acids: CASSDTSREKLFF. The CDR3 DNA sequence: TGTGCCAGCTCAGATACGAGTCGGGAAAAACTGTTTTTT.

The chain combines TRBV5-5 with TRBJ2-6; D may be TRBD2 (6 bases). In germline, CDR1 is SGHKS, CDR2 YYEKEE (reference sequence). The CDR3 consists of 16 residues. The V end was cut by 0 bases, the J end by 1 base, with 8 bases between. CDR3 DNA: TGTGCCAGCAGCTTGGCGGGGGTATCTGGGGCCAACGTCCTGACTTTC. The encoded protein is CASSLAGVSGANVLTF.

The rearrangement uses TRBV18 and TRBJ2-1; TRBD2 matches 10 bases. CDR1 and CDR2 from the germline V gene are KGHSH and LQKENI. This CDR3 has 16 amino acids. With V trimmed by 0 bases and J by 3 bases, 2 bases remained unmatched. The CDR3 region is CASSPPASGGYNEQFF. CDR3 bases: TGTGCCAGCTCACCACCCGCTAGCGGGGGCTACAATGAGCAGTTCTTC. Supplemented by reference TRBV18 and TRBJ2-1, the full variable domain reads NAGVMQNPRHLVRRRGQEARLRCSPMKGHSHVYWYRQLPEEGLKFMVYLQKENIIDESGMPKERFSAEFPKEGPSILRIQQVVRGDSAAYFCASSPPASGGYNEQFFGPGTRLTVL.

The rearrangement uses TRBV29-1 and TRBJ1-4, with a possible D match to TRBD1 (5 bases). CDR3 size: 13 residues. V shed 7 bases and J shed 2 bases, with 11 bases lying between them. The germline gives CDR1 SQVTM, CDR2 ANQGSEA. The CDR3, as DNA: TGCAGCGCTCAGGGATCCACTAATGAAAAACTGTTTTTT. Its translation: CSAQGSTNEKLFF.

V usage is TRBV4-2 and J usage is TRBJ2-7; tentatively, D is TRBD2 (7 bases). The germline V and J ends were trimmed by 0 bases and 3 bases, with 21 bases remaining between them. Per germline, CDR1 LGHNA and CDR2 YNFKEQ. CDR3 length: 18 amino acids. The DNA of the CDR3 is TGTGCCAGCAGCCAAGAGGTCCCTCAGGCGGGGGCCCGCTACGAGCAGTACTTC. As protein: CASSQEVPQAGARYEQYF.

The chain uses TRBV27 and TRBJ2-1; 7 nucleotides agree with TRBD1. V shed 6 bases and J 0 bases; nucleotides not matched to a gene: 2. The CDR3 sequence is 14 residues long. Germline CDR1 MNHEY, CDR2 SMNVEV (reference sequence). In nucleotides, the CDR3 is TGTGCCAGCAGGGACAGGAGCTCCTACAATGAGCAGTTCTTC. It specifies CASRDRSSYNEQFF.

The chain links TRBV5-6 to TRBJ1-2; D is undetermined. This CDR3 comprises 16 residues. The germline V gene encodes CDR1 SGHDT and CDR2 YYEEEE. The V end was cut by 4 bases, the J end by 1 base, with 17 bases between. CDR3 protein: CASSPISGTYNYGYTF. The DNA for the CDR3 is TGTGCCAGCAGCCCCATAAGTGGTACATATAACTATGGCTACACCTTC.

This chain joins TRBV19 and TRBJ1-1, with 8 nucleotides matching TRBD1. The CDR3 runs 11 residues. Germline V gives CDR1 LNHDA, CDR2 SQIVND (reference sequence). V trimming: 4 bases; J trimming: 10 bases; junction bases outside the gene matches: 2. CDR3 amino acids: CASSKQGGAFF. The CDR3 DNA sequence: TGTGCCAGTAGTAAACAGGGGGGAGCTTTCTTT.

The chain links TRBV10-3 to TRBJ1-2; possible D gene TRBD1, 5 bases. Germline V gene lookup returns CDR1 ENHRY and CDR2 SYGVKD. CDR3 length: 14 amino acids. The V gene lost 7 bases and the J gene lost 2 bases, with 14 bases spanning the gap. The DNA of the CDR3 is TGTGCCATCAACGGGGGTACAGGAAACTATGGCTACACCTTC. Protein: CAINGGTGNYGYTF.

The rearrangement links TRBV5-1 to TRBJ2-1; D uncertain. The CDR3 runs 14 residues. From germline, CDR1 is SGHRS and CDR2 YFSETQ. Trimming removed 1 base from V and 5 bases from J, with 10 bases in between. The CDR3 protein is CASSLLIVDNEQFF. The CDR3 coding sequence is TGCGCCAGCAGCTTGTTGATCGTAGACAATGAGCAGTTCTTC.

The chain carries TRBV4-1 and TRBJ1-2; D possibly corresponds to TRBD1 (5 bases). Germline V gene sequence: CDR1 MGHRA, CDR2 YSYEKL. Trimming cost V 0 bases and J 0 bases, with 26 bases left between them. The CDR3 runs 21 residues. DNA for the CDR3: TGCGCCAGCAGCCAAGAAACGCGGGGCCAGATCACGATAAGGGCTAACTATGGCTACACCTTC. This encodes CASSQETRGQITIRANYGYTF.

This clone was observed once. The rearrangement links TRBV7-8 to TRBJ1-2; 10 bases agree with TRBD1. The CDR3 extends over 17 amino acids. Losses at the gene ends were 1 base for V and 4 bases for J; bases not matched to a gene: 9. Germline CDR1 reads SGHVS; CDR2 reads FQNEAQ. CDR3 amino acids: CASSLDGTGAFGYGYTF. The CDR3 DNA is TGTGCCAGCAGCTTAGATGGGACAGGGGCATTCGGCTATGGCTACACCTTC.

The CDR3 loop is CSVEDQGNTEAFF. The DNA for the CDR3 is TGCAGCGTTGAAGATCAGGGGAACACTGAAGCTTTCTTT. The J gene is TRBJ1-1, the V gene TRBV29-1; D is perhaps TRBD1 (5 bases). The CDR3 is 13 amino acids. Germline V CDR1 and CDR2: SQVTM, ANQGSEA. Trimming cost V 0 bases and J 1 base, with 6 bases left between them.